This T cell receptor (beta chain) appears in the sequencing data of a study of control samples from healthy donors and cancer patients. TCRdb's copy holds only in-frame clones and misses some; the assay was immunoSEQ multiplex PCR. The sample lists roughly 86,000 clones; roughly nine tenths were seen once. The V gene lost 1 base and the J gene lost 2 bases, with 18 bases spanning the gap. CDR3 length equals 17 residues. The germline CDR1 and CDR2 sequences are SGHKS and YYEKEE (reference sequence). The sample comprised blood. The origin of this receptor is a woman in her late teens or twenties in good health. This chain connects TRBV5-5 to TRBJ1-1; D uncertain. CDR3 sequence reads: CASSLKVNGILNTEAFF. The DNA for the CDR3 is TGTGCCAGCAGCTTGAAAGTGAACGGGATTCTAAACACTGAAGCTTTCTTT.